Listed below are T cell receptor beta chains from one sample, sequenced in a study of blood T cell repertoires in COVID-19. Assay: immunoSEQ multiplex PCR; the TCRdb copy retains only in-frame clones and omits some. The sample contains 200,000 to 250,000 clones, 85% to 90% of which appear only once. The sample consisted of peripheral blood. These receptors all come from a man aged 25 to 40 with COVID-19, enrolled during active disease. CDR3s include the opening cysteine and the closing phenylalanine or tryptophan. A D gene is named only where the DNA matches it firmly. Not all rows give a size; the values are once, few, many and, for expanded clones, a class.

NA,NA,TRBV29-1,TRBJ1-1,TGCAGCGTTGTCGGGGTGGTCTCGAACACTGAAGCTTTCTTT,CSVVGVVSNTEAFF
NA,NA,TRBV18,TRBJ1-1,TGTGCCAGCTCACCACAGGGGGGGGACACTGAAGCTTTCTTT,CASSPQGGDTEAFF
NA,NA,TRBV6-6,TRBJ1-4,TGTGCCAGCAGTCGAACAGGGCTTGGATCAACTAATGAAAAACTGTTTTTT,CASSRTGLGSTNEKLFF
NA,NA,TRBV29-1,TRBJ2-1,TGCAGCGCCCTATCAGGGTGGCCCTACAATGAGCAGTTCTTC,CSALSGWPYNEQFF
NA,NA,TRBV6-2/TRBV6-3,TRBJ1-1,TGTGCCAGCAGTTACCTTAACAGTGAAGCTTTCTTT,CASSYLNSEAFF
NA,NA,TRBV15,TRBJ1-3,TGTGCCACCAGCAGAGGGGACACCCGGGGAAACACCATATATTTT,CATSRGDTRGNTIYF
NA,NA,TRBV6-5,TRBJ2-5,TGTGCCAGCAGCTACGGGCAGGGAGGGACCCAGTACTTC,CASSYGQGGTQYF
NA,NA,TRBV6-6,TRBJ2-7,TGTGCCAGCTGGGCGGGAACGATGGTGGGCGAGCAGTACTTC,CASWAGTMVGEQYF
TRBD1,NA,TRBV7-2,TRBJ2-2,TGTGCCAGCAGCCGGGACAGGGGTGGCGGGGAGCTGTTTTTT,CASSRDRGGGELFF
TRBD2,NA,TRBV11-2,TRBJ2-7,TGTGCCAGCAGCTGGACTAGCGGGGGCTACGAGCAGTACTTC,CASSWTSGGYEQYF
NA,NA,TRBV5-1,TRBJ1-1,TGCGCCAGCAGCCCCACCTGGGGGGAAAACACTGAAGCTTTCTTT,CASSPTWGENTEAFF
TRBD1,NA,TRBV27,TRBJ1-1,TGTGCCACCCATTGGGGGACAGGGCCCACTGAAGCTTTCTTT,CATHWGTGPTEAFF
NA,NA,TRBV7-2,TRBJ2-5,TGTGCCAGCAGTCTAGCCCCCTGGCGACTCATGAGGACCCAGTACTTC,CASSLAPWRLMRTQYF
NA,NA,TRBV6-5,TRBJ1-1,TGTGCCAGCAGTTGGACAGTTCGGAACACTGAAGCTTTCTTT,CASSWTVRNTEAFF
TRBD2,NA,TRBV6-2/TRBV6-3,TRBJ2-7,TGTGCCAGCAGCCCCACCCGGCGACTAGCGGGAGATCACGAGCAGTACTTC,CASSPTRRLAGDHEQYF
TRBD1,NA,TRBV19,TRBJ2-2,TGTGCCAGTAGTACCGAGGGGGCGCGAAGCGGGGAGCTGTTTTTT,CASSTEGARSGELFF
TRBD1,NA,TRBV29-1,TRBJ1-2,TGCAGCGTTCTTGGACAGGGCGGAAGCTATGGCTACACCTTC,CSVLGQGGSYGYTF
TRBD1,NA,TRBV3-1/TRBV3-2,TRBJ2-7,TGTGCCAGCAGCCCAAGGACAGGGGACTACGAGCAGTACTTC,CASSPRTGDYEQYF
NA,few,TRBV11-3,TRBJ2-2,TGTGCCAGCAGCCAAAAATTCGGGGAGCTGTTTTTT,CASSQKFGELFF
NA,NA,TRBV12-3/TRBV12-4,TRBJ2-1,TGTGCCAGCAGTCCCCAGGTCCACAATGAGCAGTTCTTC,CASSPQVHNEQFF
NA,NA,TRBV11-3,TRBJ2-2,TGTGCCAGCAGCTTATTGAGGAGCACCGGGGAGCTGTTTTTT,CASSLLRSTGELFF
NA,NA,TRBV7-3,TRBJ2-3,TGTGCCAGCAGTAGAAACACAGATACGCAGTATTTT,CASSRNTDTQYF
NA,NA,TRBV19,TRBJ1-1,TGTGCCAGTAGTAATCGGCGACAGACGAACACTGAAGCTTTCTTT,CASSNRRQTNTEAFF
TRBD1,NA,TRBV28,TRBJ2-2,TGTGCCAGCACCGGGGCGGACAGGAGGAACACCGGGGAGCTGTTTTTT,CASTGADRRNTGELFF
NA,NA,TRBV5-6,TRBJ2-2,TGTGCCAGCAGCTTGGATACCTCCAGGGGCACCGGGGAGCTGTTTTTT,CASSLDTSRGTGELFF
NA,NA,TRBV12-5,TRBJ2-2,TGTGCTAGTGGTTTGGTACTATTTTCGGAGTCGAACACCGGGGAGCTGTTTTTT,CASGLVLFSESNTGELFF
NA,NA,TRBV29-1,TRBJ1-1,TGCAGCGTTGGGAAGGGGTCGCTGAACACTGAAGCTTTCTTT,CSVGKGSLNTEAFF
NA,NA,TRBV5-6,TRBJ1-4,TGTGCCAGCAGCCTCCGGGGGACCTGGAATGAAAAACTGTTTTTT,CASSLRGTWNEKLFF
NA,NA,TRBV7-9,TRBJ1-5,TGTGCCAGCAGCTTAGCGAATGGGTCGGGGGGCTCTCAGCCCCAGCATTTT,CASSLANGSGGSQPQHF
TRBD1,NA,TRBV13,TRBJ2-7,TGTGCCAGCAGTCTAGGACAGGGGGGATACGAGCAGTACTTC,CASSLGQGGYEQYF
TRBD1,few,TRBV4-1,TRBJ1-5,TGCGCCAGCAGCCAAGAAGGGGGCAATACAGGGATAAGGCAGCCCCAGCATTTT,CASSQEGGNTGIRQPQHF
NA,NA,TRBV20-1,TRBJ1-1,TGCAGTGCCCCGGTGAACACTGAAGCTTTCTTT,CSAPVNTEAFF
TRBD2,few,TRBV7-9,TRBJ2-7,TGTGCCAGCAGCCTGGGACTAGCGGGAGTCGGCGAGCAGTACTTC,CASSLGLAGVGEQYF
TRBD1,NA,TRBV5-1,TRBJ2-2,TGCGCCAGCAGCTTGACAGCAGGGGGCCTCACCGGGGAGCTGTTTTTT,CASSLTAGGLTGELFF
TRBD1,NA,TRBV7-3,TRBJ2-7,TGTGCCAGCAGCGTTTCCGGGACAGGTCAATCCTACGAGCAGTACTTC,CASSVSGTGQSYEQYF
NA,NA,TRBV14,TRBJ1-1,TGTGCCAGCAGCCCCTCAAGGGCCAGGGCCGAAGCTTTCTTT,CASSPSRARAEAFF
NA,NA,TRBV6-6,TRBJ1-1,TGTGCCAGCAGTCCCTCAGTCGGGGGGCCGCGGGCTGAAGCTTTCTTT,CASSPSVGGPRAEAFF
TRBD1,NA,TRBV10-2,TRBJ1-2,TGCGCCAGCGGGGGACAGGGGGCACTGTCTGGCGGCTACACCTTC,CASGGQGALSGGYTF
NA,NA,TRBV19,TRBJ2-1,TGTGCCAGTAGTATTCCGGGATCCTACAATGAGCAGTTCTTC,CASSIPGSYNEQFF
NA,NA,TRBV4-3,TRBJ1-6,TGCGCCAGCAGCCTAGGTTTGGGCTCACCCCTCCACTTT,CASSLGLGSPLHF
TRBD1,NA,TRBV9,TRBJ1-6,TGTGCCAGCAGCGCGGGACAGGTAAATTCACCCCTCCACTTT,CASSAGQVNSPLHF
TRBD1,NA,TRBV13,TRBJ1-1,TGTGCCAGCAGCGCAGGCGGACAGGGGGGAACTGAAGCTTTCTTT,CASSAGGQGGTEAFF
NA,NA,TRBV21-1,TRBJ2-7,TGTGCCAGCAGCAAAGCCCCGGGACTCCTCTCCTACGAGCAGTACTTC,CASSKAPGLLSYEQYF
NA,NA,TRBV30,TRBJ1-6,TGTGCCTGGAGCCCATGGGTGGGCACAGCTGAAGATAATTCACCCCTCCACTTT,CAWSPWVGTAEDNSPLHF
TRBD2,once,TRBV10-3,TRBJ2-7,TGTGCCATCAGTGCTCTCATGAGAGGGAGGGATGACTCCTACGAGCAGTACTTC,CAISALMRGRDDSYEQYF
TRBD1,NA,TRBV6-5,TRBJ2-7,TGTGCCAGCAGTTACCGGGACAGTGTTCACTACGAGCAGTACTTC,CASSYRDSVHYEQYF